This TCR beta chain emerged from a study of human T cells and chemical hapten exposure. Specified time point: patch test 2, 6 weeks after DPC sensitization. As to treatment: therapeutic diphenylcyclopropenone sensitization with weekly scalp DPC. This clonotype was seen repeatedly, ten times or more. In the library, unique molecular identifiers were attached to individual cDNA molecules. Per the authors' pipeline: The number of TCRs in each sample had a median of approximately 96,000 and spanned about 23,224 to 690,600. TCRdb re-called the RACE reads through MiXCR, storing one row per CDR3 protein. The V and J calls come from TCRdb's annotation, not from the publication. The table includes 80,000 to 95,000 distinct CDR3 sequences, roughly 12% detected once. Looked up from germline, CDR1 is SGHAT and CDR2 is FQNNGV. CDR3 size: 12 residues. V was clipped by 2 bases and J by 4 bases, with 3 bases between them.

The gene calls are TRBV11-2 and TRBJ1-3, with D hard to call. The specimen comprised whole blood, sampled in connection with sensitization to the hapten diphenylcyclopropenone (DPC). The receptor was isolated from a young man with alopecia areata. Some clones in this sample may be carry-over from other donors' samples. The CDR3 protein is CASSLSGNTIYF. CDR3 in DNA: TGTGCCAGCAGCTTATCCGGAAACACCATATATTTT.